This is a list of T cell receptor beta chains from one sample in a study of beta chain features in type 1 diabetes. Here immunoSEQ multiplex PCR was the method, and the copy in TCRdb shows in-frame clones only, minus some. The repertoire holds 250,000 to 300,000 clones, approximately 24% seen once, with more than 0.009% in the top ten. The source material was naive CD4+ T cells from blood. The receptors here all came from a woman under 40 with type 1 diabetes. Each CDR3 is given with its conserved first and last residue. The D gene is left open where the match is weak. Clone sizes are given selectively: once, few, many, or a class where the clone is expanded.

cdr3_nt,cdr3_aa,d_call,v_call,clone_size,j_call
TGTGCCAGCAGCGCCTCGACAGATCAGCCCCAGCATTTT,CASSASTDQPQHF,NA,TRBV9,once,TRBJ1-5
TGCGCCAGCACCTGGGGGACTAGCGGGAAGTACCAAGAGACCCAGTACTTC,CASTWGTSGKYQETQYF,TRBD2,TRBV5-1,NA,TRBJ2-5
TGCAGCGCCCTATCAAGGGGGGGTCGTGAGACCCAGTACTTC,CSALSRGGRETQYF,NA,TRBV29-1,NA,TRBJ2-5
TGTGCCAGCAGTTCCAGGGGCACAGATACGCAGTATTTT,CASSSRGTDTQYF,NA,TRBV6-5,few,TRBJ2-3
TGTGCCAGCAGCCACCCCCAGGGAGGGGGTTACACTGAAGCTTTCTTT,CASSHPQGGGYTEAFF,NA,TRBV9,NA,TRBJ1-1
TGCAGCGGGGGGGAGCCTAACTATGGCTACACCTTC,CSGGEPNYGYTF,NA,TRBV29-1,NA,TRBJ1-2
TGTGCCAGCAGATCGACAGGCACCTACGAGCAGTACTTC,CASRSTGTYEQYF,NA,TRBV6-5,NA,TRBJ2-7
TGTGCCAGCAGCTCGGCGGGAGGCCCAGATACGCAGTATTTT,CASSSAGGPDTQYF,TRBD2,TRBV7-3,NA,TRBJ2-3
TGTGCCAGCAGCTCCGTCGGACTAGCGGGAGGGTATGAGCAGTTCTTC,CASSSVGLAGGYEQFF,TRBD2,TRBV13,NA,TRBJ2-1
TGTGCCTGGAGTGTCAGCAGGGTTGATGGCTACACCTTC,CAWSVSRVDGYTF,NA,TRBV30,few,TRBJ1-2
TGCAGCTCCCAGGGGCTGGAAGAGACCCAGTACTTC,CSSQGLEETQYF,NA,TRBV29-1,few,TRBJ2-5
TGTGCCAGCACCGTCGGACTAGCGGGAACCTACGAGCAGTACTTC,CASTVGLAGTYEQYF,TRBD2,TRBV5-4,NA,TRBJ2-7
TGTGCCAGCAGTTACCGGCGGAGCTCCTACAATGAGCAGTTCTTC,CASSYRRSSYNEQFF,NA,TRBV6-6,NA,TRBJ2-1
TGTGCCAGCAGTCCTCTAGCGGGAGTACGGAATGAGCAGTTCTTC,CASSPLAGVRNEQFF,TRBD2,TRBV11-2,few,TRBJ2-1
TGTGCCGAGAGGGACAGGGGAAACTACGAGCAGTACTTC,CAERDRGNYEQYF,TRBD1,TRBV7-2,few,TRBJ2-7
TGCGCCAGCAGAGGCGGACAGATGAACACTGAAGCTTTCTTT,CASRGGQMNTEAFF,NA,TRBV5-1,NA,TRBJ1-1
TGTGCCAGCAGTACGCGTGCAGGGGGCTCGGGTCAGCCCCAGCATTTT,CASSTRAGGSGQPQHF,TRBD1,TRBV27,NA,TRBJ1-5
TGTGCCTGCCCCGAGGTAGCGGCGAGCTCCTACAATGAGCAGTTCTTC,CACPEVAASSYNEQFF,NA,TRBV30,NA,TRBJ2-1
TGTGCCTGGAGTGTAGAGGGGTTCTGGACTAGCGTATACAATGAGCAGTTCTTC,CAWSVEGFWTSVYNEQFF,TRBD2,TRBV30,NA,TRBJ2-1
TGTGCCAGCTCACCGCGACTAGCGGGGAAATTCTACGAGCAGTACTTC,CASSPRLAGKFYEQYF,TRBD2,TRBV18,few,TRBJ2-7
TGTGCCACCAGCAGGGACCCCGGGAATAGCAATCAGCCCCAGCATTTT,CATSRDPGNSNQPQHF,NA,TRBV15,NA,TRBJ1-5
TGTGCCACCAGCAGAGATGATCCAAGCGGGAGTGTCCCGTACAATGAGCAGTTCTTC,CATSRDDPSGSVPYNEQFF,TRBD2,TRBV15,NA,TRBJ2-1
TGTGCCTGGAGAGGAGGGCCGCCCCAGTCTGGGGCCAACGTCCTGACTTTC,CAWRGGPPQSGANVLTF,NA,TRBV30,few,TRBJ2-6
TGTGCCAGCAGCGTAGGGGCACCAAATCAGCCCCAGCATTTT,CASSVGAPNQPQHF,NA,TRBV9,NA,TRBJ1-5
TGTGCCAGCAGCCAAGATCGCGCTAGCGGCTACAATGAGCAGTTCTTC,CASSQDRASGYNEQFF,TRBD2,TRBV14,NA,TRBJ2-1
TGCAGCGGGGGGACAGGGGGATACGAGCAGTACTTC,CSGGTGGYEQYF,TRBD1,TRBV29-1,few,TRBJ2-7
TGTGCCGCGGCGGGTCGCGGGAGTAACACCGGGGAGCTGTTTTTT,CAAAGRGSNTGELFF,TRBD2,TRBV6-1,few,TRBJ2-2
TGTGCCAGCAGCGTAGGCCTAGAGGGGACTGGTGAGCAGTTCTTC,CASSVGLEGTGEQFF,NA,TRBV9,few,TRBJ2-1
TGCAGTGCTAGAGCAGATGAGCAGTTCTTC,CSARADEQFF,NA,TRBV20-1,NA,TRBJ2-1
TGTGCCAGCAGTTACCGCCCCACTTCCTACGAGCAGTACTTC,CASSYRPTSYEQYF,NA,TRBV6-5,NA,TRBJ2-7
TGTGCCAGCAGTTCAGCGGGAGTGGTAACAGATACGCAGTATTTT,CASSSAGVVTDTQYF,TRBD2,TRBV6-6,NA,TRBJ2-3
TGTGCCTGGAGTCCCGGACAGGGGGGAAAACTGTTTTTT,CAWSPGQGGKLFF,TRBD1,TRBV30,NA,TRBJ1-4
TGCGCCAGCAGCCAAGAAGGGGGATCCCAAGAGACCCAGTACTTC,CASSQEGGSQETQYF,NA,TRBV4-1,NA,TRBJ2-5
TGTGCCAGCAGCGGTGAGGGACAGAAAGAGGGAGTGGAGTATTTT,CASSGEGQKEGVEYF,TRBD1,TRBV6-5,few,TRBJ2-3
TGTGCCAGCAGCTTAGCCCGGCACGGAGGGGAGACCCAGTACTTC,CASSLARHGGETQYF,NA,TRBV7-2,few,TRBJ2-5
TGTGCCTGGAGTGACCGGGAACTAGCGGGCGATGAGCAGTTCTTC,CAWSDRELAGDEQFF,TRBD2,TRBV30,few,TRBJ2-1
TGTGCCTGGACCCCGGGACAGGGTGTGGAGACCCAGTACTTC,CAWTPGQGVETQYF,TRBD1,TRBV30,NA,TRBJ2-5
TGTGCCAGCAGTTTATCGGCGGGACAGCGTTGGTACGAGCAGTACTTC,CASSLSAGQRWYEQYF,NA,TRBV28,NA,TRBJ2-7
TGTGCCGGAAGGAGAGAGTACTTC,CAGRREYF,NA,TRBV6-1,few,TRBJ2-7
TGTGCCACCAGCAGAGATTGGGGCGGGAACTACAATGAGCAGTTCTTC,CATSRDWGGNYNEQFF,NA,TRBV15,NA,TRBJ2-1
TGTGCCAGCAGTGAAGCGTCAGTACAAGAGACCCAGTACTTC,CASSEASVQETQYF,NA,TRBV2,NA,TRBJ2-5
TGTGCCAGCAGCTACAATCAGCCCCAGCATTTT,CASSYNQPQHF,NA,TRBV28,few,TRBJ1-5
TGTGCCAGCATGGCGGGCCCCTACAATGAGCAGTTCTTC,CASMAGPYNEQFF,NA,TRBV2,NA,TRBJ2-1
TGTGCCAGCAAGGAGAGCGAATACAATGAGCAGTTCTTC,CASKESEYNEQFF,NA,TRBV28,NA,TRBJ2-1
TGTGCCAGCAGTCTGACTAGCGCGGAGACCCAGTACTTC,CASSLTSAETQYF,TRBD2,TRBV28,NA,TRBJ2-5